The 6 T cell receptor beta chains below come from one sample, sequenced in a study of cytomegalovirus exposure and HLA in healthy donors (dated by TCRdb to about 2017). The method behind the library was the immunoSEQ multiplex PCR assay. For the multiplex PCR, a mixture combining 60 forward primers for TCR Vbeta segments and 13 reverse primers for TCR Jbeta segments was used. Drawn from immuneACCESS, this table holds only the in-frame rearrangements with V and J called that TCRdb kept. Clones are partly lost; checked studies trace under half to an unresolved V gene and leave the rest unexplained. Present in this sample are 200,000 to 250,000 clones, almost 80% of which were seen just once. The ten largest clonotypes hold around 3.9% of the sample. The sequenced sample consisted of PBMCs. The receptor source for this set is a male donor in good health and CMV-seronegative.

The gene calls are TRBV2 and TRBJ1-5; D unclear. The V gene's germline CDR1 is SNHLY and CDR2 FYNNEI. V lost 1 base, J lost 2 bases, and 9 bases lay in between. The CDR3 has 15 residues. CDR3 in amino acids: CASSEDSTGNQPQHF. CDR3 sequence (DNA): TGTGCCAGCAGTGAAGACAGTACGGGCAATCAGCCCCAGCATTTT.

For the CDR3, the DNA is TGTGCCAGCAGTGCCCCGGGACAGGGTCCCGACTACGAGCAGTACTTC. Its protein is CASSAPGQGPDYEQYF. The V and J genes are TRBV28 and TRBJ2-7, with 9 nucleotides matching TRBD1. The V gene end was trimmed by 5 bases and the J gene end by 3 bases; junction bases not matched to a gene: 11. The CDR3 spans 16 residues. CDR1 and CDR2 (germline): MDHEN, SYDVKM. Complete variable domain (other parts from reference TRBV28 and TRBJ2-7): DVKVTQSSRYLVKRTGEKVFLECVQDMDHENMFWYRQDPGLGLRLIYFSYDVKMKEKGDIPEGYSVSREKKERFSLILESASTNQTSMYLCASSAPGQGPDYEQYFGPGTRLTVT.

The rearrangement joins TRBV2 to TRBJ2-7; 7 bases are shared with TRBD2. This CDR3 spans 16 amino acids. Trimming cost V 3 bases and J 4 bases; bases outside gene matches: 12. CDR1 and CDR2 from the germline V gene are SNHLY and FYNNEI. The CDR3 sequence: CASSELGRGDPYEQYF. The DNA for the CDR3 is TGTGCCAGCAGTGAGTTGGGGAGGGGTGATCCGTACGAGCAGTACTTC.

This sequence joins TRBV27 and TRBJ1-1, with 8 bases fitting TRBD1. V was clipped by 4 bases and J by 11 bases; unmatched bases: 9. The CDR3 runs to 13 residues. CDR1 is MNHEY and CDR2 is SMNVEV in the germline V gene (reference sequence). The CDR3 loop reads CASSSNRGANAFF. CDR3 sequence (DNA): TGTGCCAGCAGTTCGAACAGGGGGGCGAATGCTTTCTTT.

The J gene is TRBJ1-3, the V gene TRBV28, with D tentatively TRBD1 (6 bases). CDR3 length equals 16 residues. The germline V gene has CDR1 MDHEN and CDR2 SYDVKM. The V end was cut by 10 bases, the J end by 3 bases, with 22 bases between. CDR3: CATGPLQGVSGNTIYF. In DNA form, the CDR3 reads TGTGCCACCGGCCCCTTACAGGGCGTCAGTGGAAACACCATATATTTT.

The chain couples TRBV7-6 to TRBJ2-7; perhaps TRBD1 as D (5 bases). This CDR3 has 17 residues. CDR1 is SGHVS, CDR2 FNYEAQ, per germline. Trimming removed 4 bases at V and 2 bases at J, with 21 bases between. CDR3 coding DNA: TGTGCCAGCAGCTCTGAAGGGGTTGTCGTTCAAGCCTACGAGCAGTACTTC. This gives the protein CASSSEGVVVQAYEQYF.